The 12 T cell receptor beta chains in this list originate from one sample, sequenced in a study of cytomegalovirus exposure and HLA in healthy donors. PCR primers comprised 60 Vbeta and 13 Jbeta primers. Using immunoSEQ multiplex PCR, the repertoire was profiled, and TCRdb retains in-frame clones only, with some absent. Among some 140,000 clones, around 75% were seen once, and the ten largest hold 3.1%. The specimen sequenced was PBMCs. Receptors were obtained from a female donor in good health and CMV-seronegative.

The genes are TRBV5-1 and TRBJ2-2; D unclear. The CDR3 runs 16 residues. Trimming cost V 7 bases and J 2 bases, with 18 bases left between them. CDR1 SGHRS and CDR2 YFSETQ come from the germline V gene. This CDR3 is CASGSLGGANTGELFF. The CDR3 DNA follows: TGCGCCAGCGGATCCCTCGGTGGAGCAAACACCGGGGAGCTGTTTTTT.

The chain combines TRBV5-6 with TRBJ1-2; D might be TRBD1 (5 bases). CDR3 length: 13 amino acids. The germline V and J ends were trimmed by 4 bases and 0 bases, with 7 bases remaining between them. The germline V gene has CDR1 SGHDT and CDR2 YYEEEE. Here the CDR3 reads CASSMTANYGYTF. The CDR3 DNA is TGTGCCAGCAGCATGACAGCTAACTATGGCTACACCTTC.

In DNA form, the CDR3 reads TGTGCCAGCAGCTTAAGGGGGACAGCGAACACTGAAGCTTTCTTT. The encoded protein is CASSLRGTANTEAFF. The chain has TRBV11-2 and TRBJ1-1, with TRBD1 matching 7 bases. The CDR3 totals 15 residues. V lost 2 bases and J lost 1; bases outside the gene matches: 4. In germline, CDR1 is SGHAT, CDR2 FQNNGV.

The V call is TRBV10-3, the J call TRBJ1-1, with 7 positions matching TRBD1. The CDR3 is 13 amino acids. Germline V gene sequence: CDR1 ENHRY, CDR2 SYGVKD. V lost 2 bases, J lost 12 bases, and 9 bases stayed unmatched. The CDR3 DNA reads as TGTGCCATCAGTGAGGGTTCCGGACAGGAATCTTTCTTT. Protein sequence: CAISEGSGQESFF.

The chain links TRBV15 to TRBJ2-3; TRBD2 is a possible D gene (6 bases). Trimming left V 4 bases short and J 4 bases short, with 15 bases between. Germline CDR1 and CDR2: LNHNV and YYDKDF (reference sequence). The CDR3 loop spans 15 amino acids. The CDR3: CATSTIPGGADTQYF. Written as DNA, the CDR3 is TGTGCCACCAGCACGATCCCCGGCGGGGCAGATACGCAGTATTTT.

The chain is built from TRBV29-1 and TRBJ2-3; 7 positions match TRBD1. Per germline, CDR1 SQVTM and CDR2 ANQGSEA. Trimming cost V 3 bases and J 2 bases; bases outside gene matches: 5. This CDR3 is built from 14 residues. CDR3 nucleotide sequence: TGCAGCGTTGAGGGAGACAGGGACACAGATACGCAGTATTTT. Residues: CSVEGDRDTDTQYF.

CDR3 region: CASSPGQGAYQPQHF. Here the CDR3 DNA reads TGTGCCAGCTCACCGGGTCAGGGGGCTTATCAGCCCCAGCATTTT. The J gene is TRBJ1-5, the V gene TRBV18; 8 nucleotides align to TRBD1. Germline CDR1 reads KGHSH; CDR2 reads LQKENI. The CDR3 consists of 15 residues. V shed 3 bases and J 5 bases; nucleotides not matched to a gene: 6.

The V call is TRBV6-5, the J call TRBJ2-5; 7 nucleotides agree with TRBD1. The germline CDR1 and CDR2 sequences are MNHEY and SVGAGI. The CDR3 sequence is 14 residues long. The V and J ends lost 0 bases and 3 bases, in that order; junction bases with no gene match: 1. As DNA, the CDR3 is TGTGCCAGCAGTTACTCAGGACAGGAAGAGACCCAGTACTTC. Translation: CASSYSGQEETQYF.

The gene calls are TRBV29-1 and TRBJ2-7; TRBD1 is a possible D gene (5 bases). Germline CDR1 SQVTM, CDR2 ANQGSEA. V lost 0 bases and J lost 3, with 6 bases in between. The CDR3 covers 12 residues. CDR3 protein: CSVEEGDYEQYF. Here the CDR3 DNA reads TGCAGCGTTGAAGAAGGGGACTACGAGCAGTACTTC.

The chain employs TRBV10-1 and TRBJ1-1; no clear D. V was trimmed by 2 bases and J by 3 bases, leaving 7 bases between them. Germline V CDR1 and CDR2: WNHNN, SYGVQD (reference sequence). The CDR3 is made up of 13 amino acids. This CDR3 is CASSETQDTEAFF. The CDR3 DNA is TGCGCCAGCAGTGAGACCCAGGACACTGAAGCTTTCTTT.

This sequence joins TRBV5-5 and TRBJ2-2; 7 bases align to TRBD1. Germline CDR1 is SGHKS and CDR2 is YYEKEE (reference sequence). J lost 5 bases, V lost 1 base, and 5 bases had no gene match. The CDR3 totals 15 residues. CDR3 residues: CASSLKRGQTGELFF. CDR3 DNA: TGTGCCAGCAGCTTGAAAAGGGGGCAAACCGGGGAGCTGTTTTTT.

The chain joins TRBV7-2 to TRBJ1-5; tentatively, D is TRBD1 (6 bases). Per the germline V gene, CDR1 is SGHTA and CDR2 is FQGNSA. The CDR3 is 18 amino acids. The V gene lost 0 bases and the J gene lost 0 bases, with 15 bases spanning the gap. This CDR3 is CASSLARSGAYSNQPQHF. The DNA of the CDR3 is TGTGCCAGCAGCTTAGCGCGTTCAGGGGCCTATAGCAATCAGCCCCAGCATTTT.